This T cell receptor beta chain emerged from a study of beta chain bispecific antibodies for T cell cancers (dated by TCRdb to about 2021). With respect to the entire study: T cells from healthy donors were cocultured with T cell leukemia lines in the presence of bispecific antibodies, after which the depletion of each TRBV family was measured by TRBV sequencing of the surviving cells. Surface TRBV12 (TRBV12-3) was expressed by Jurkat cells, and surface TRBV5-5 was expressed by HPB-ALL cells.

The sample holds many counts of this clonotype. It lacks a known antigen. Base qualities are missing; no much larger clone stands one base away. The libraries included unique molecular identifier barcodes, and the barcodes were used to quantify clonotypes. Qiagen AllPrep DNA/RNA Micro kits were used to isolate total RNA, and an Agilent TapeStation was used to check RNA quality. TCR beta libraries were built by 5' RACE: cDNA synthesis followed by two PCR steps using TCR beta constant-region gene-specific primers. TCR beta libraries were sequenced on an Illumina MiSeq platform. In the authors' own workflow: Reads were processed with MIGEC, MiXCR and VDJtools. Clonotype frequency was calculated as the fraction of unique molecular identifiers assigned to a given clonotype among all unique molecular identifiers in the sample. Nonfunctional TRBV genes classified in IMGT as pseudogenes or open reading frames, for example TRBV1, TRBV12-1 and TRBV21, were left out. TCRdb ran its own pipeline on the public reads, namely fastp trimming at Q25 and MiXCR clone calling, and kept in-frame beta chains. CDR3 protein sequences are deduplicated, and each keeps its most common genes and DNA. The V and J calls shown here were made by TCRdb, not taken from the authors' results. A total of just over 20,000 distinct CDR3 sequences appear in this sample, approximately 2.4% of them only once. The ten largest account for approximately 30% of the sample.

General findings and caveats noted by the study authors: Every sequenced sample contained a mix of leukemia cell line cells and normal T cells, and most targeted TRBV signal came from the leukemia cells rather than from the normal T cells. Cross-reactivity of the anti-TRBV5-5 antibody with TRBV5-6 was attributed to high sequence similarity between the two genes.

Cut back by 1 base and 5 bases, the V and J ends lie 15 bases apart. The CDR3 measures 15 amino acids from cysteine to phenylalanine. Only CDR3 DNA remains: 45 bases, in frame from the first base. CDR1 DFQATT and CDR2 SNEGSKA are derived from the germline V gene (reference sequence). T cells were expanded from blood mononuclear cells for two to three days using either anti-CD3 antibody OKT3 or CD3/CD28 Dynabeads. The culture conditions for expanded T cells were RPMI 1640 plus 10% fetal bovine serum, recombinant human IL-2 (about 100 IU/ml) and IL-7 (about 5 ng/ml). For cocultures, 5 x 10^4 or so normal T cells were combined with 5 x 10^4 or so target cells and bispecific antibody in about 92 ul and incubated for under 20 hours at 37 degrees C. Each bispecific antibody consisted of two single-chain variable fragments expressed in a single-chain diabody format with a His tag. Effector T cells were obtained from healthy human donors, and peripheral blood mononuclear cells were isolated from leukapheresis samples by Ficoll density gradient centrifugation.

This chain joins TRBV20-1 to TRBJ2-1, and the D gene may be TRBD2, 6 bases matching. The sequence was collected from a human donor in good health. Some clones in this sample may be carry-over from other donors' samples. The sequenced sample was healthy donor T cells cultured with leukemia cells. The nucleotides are TGCAGTGCTAGAGTTCGGGGGTCATCAAACAATGAGCAGTTCTTC. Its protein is CSARVRGSSNNEQFF.